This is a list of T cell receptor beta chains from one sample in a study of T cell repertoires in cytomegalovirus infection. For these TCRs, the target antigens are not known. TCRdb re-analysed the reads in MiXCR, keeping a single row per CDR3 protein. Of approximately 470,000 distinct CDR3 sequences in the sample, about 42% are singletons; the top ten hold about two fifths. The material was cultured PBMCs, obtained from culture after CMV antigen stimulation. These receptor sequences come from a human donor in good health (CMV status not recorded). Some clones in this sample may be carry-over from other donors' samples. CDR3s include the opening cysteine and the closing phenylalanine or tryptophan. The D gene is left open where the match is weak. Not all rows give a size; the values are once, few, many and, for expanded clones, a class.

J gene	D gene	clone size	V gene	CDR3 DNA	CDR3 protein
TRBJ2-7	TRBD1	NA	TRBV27	TGTGCCAGCAGTTGGGACAGGGCTACCTACGAGCAGTACTTC	CASSWDRATYEQYF
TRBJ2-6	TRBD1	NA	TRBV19	TGTGCCAGGAGACAGGGGCCTCCCCCTGGGGCCAACGTCCTGACTTTC	CARRQGPPPGANVLTF
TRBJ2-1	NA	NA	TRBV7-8	TGTGCCAGCAGCTACGCCGCTTTTGGGGGTATGGCACCTAACAATGAGCAGTTCTTC	CASSYAAFGGMAPNNEQFF
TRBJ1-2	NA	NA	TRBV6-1	TGTGCCAGCAGTGAATCTAACAGGATCAATAACTATGGCTACACCTTC	CASSESNRINNYGYTF
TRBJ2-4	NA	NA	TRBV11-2	TGTGCCAGCAGCCCCCCCGGAATTCCCAACATTCAGTACTTC	CASSPPGIPNIQYF
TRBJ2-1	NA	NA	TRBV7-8	TGTGCCAGCAGCTTTCGGACATTCTCCTACAATGAGCAGTTCTTC	CASSFRTFSYNEQFF
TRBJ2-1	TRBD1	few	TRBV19	TGTGCCAGTAGTCCTGGACAGGGAAGCCACAATGAGCAGTTCTTC	CASSPGQGSHNEQFF
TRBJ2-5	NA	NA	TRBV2	TGTGCCAGCAGTGCTAGGGCTAGCGAAGAGACCCAGTACTTC	CASSARASEETQYF
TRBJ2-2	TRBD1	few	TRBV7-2	TGTGCCAGCAGCTTACAGGGGACAGGGAACACCGGGGAGCTGTTTTTT	CASSLQGTGNTGELFF
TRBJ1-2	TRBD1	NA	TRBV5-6	TGTGCCAGCAGCGACGGGACAGGGGAATTGCGTGGCTACACCTTC	CASSDGTGELRGYTF
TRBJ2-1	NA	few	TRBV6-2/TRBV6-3	TGTGCCAGCAGTTACTCGCCCCAGGGGCAGCAGTTCTTC	CASSYSPQGQQFF
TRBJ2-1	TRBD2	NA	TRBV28	TGTGCCAGCAGTTCACTAGCGGGGTTATTCTTC	CASSSLAGLFF
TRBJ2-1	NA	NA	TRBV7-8	TGTGCCAGCAGCTTAGAGACCCTGGACCAGAGCTCCTACAATGAGCAGTTCTTC	CASSLETLDQSSYNEQFF
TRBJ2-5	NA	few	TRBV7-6	TGTGCCAGCAGCCTAGGACTCAGAAGTGAGACCCAGTACTTC	CASSLGLRSETQYF
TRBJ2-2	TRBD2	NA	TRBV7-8	TGTGCCAGCAGGAGGCGGGGGGGGAACACCGGGGAGCTGTTTTTT	CASRRRGGNTGELFF
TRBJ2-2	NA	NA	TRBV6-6	TGTGCCAGCAGCCCCGGGAGTGGGGATTACACCGGGGAGCTGTTTTTT	CASSPGSGDYTGELFF
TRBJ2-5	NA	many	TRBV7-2	TGTGCCAGCAGCTTAGCTTGGGGCGTACAAGAGACCCAGTACTTC	CASSLAWGVQETQYF
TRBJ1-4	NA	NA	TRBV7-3	TGTGCCAGCAGCTTAGAGAGGGCTGAAAAACTGTTTTTT	CASSLERAEKLFF
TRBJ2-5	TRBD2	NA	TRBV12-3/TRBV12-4	TGTGCCAGCAGTTCTATTAGGGCCAGGGGCCTAGCGGGGGAAAAAGAGACCCAGTACTTC	CASSSIRARGLAGEKETQYF
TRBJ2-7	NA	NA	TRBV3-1	TGTGCCAGCAGCAAATTTCGGGAGCAGTACTTC	CASSKFREQYF
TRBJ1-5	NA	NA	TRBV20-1	TGCAGTGTTAGATCAGGGATGGGGCCCCAGCATTTT	CSVRSGMGPQHF
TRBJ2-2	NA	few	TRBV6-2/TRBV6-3	TGTGCCAGCAGCCCTCGGACGGACACCGGGGAGCTGTTTTTT	CASSPRTDTGELFF
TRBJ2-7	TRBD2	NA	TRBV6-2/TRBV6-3	TGTGCCAGCAGTTACGGACTAGCGGGAGCCTACGAGCAGTACTTC	CASSYGLAGAYEQYF
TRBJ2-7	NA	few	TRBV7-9	TGTGCCAGCAGCTATGGACTGGGGAGCTCCTACGAGCAGTACTTC	CASSYGLGSSYEQYF
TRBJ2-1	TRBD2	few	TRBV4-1	TGCGCCAGCAGCCAAAAAGATGGACCCCGGACTAGTGGCAATGAGCAGTTCTTC	CASSQKDGPRTSGNEQFF
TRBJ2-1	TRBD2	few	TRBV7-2	TGTGCCAGCAGCTTAAATCCCCCTAGCGGGTCAAGCAATGAGCAGTTCTTC	CASSLNPPSGSSNEQFF
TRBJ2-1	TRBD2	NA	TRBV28	TGTGCCAGCAGTTACCCCCTGCGGGGGAGCTACAATGAGCAGTTCTTC	CASSYPLRGSYNEQFF
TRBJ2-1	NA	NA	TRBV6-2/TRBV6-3	TGTGCCAGCAGTTACTCGAGTCGGGGGTCCTACAATGAGCAGTTCTTC	CASSYSSRGSYNEQFF
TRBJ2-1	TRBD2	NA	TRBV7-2	TGTGCCAGCAGCCCTCGCCCAGCGGGGGACCCGAACTACAATGAGCAGTTCTTC	CASSPRPAGDPNYNEQFF
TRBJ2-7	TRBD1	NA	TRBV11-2	TGTGCCAGCAGCATGGACAGGGCCCACGAGCAGTACTTC	CASSMDRAHEQYF
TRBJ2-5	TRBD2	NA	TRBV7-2	TGTGCCAGCACCAGCGGGGTCAGAGAGACCCAGTACTTC	CASTSGVRETQYF
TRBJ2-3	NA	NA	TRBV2	TGTGCCAGCAGTGATAATGGGCTAGACACAGATACGCAGTATTTT	CASSDNGLDTDTQYF
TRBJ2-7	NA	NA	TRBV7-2	TGTGCCAGCAGCCCCCGGGGGTTAACCTACGAGCAGTACTTC	CASSPRGLTYEQYF
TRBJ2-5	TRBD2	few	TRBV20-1	TGCAGTGCTAGCCCCGTGACTAGCGGGGGAGAGACCCAGTACTTC	CSASPVTSGGETQYF
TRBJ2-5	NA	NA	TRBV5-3	TGTGCCAGCAGCTTGGACCCCCTGGTAGAGACCCAGTACTTC	CASSLDPLVETQYF
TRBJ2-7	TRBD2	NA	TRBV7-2	TGTGCCAGCAGCCCTGGGGCCCAAGTGACTAGCGGGGGGGGGCAGTACTTC	CASSPGAQVTSGGGQYF
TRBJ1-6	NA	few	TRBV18	TGTGCCAGCTCACAGGGTTCACCCCTCCACTTT	CASSQGSPLHF
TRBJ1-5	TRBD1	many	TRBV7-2	TGTGCCAGCAGCTTGAAGACAGGGGATCAGCCCCAGCATTTT	CASSLKTGDQPQHF
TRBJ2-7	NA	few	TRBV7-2	TGTGCCAGCAGCTTAGTAAAGGGGGTTGTATACGAGCAGTACTTC	CASSLVKGVVYEQYF
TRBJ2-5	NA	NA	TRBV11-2	TGTGCCAGCAGCTTCCGGGACCACCAAGAGACCCAGTACTTC	CASSFRDHQETQYF
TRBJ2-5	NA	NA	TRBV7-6	TGTGCCAGCAGCTTAGTTCCCCAAGGGACCCAGTACTTC	CASSLVPQGTQYF
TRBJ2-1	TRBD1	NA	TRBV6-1	TGTGCCAGCAGTGTTAGGGACAGGGGACCTTCAAATGAGCAGTTCTTC	CASSVRDRGPSNEQFF
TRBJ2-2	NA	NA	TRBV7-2	TGTGCCAGCAGCTACTTCATGGATCCGAACACCGGGGAGCTGTTTTTT	CASSYFMDPNTGELFF
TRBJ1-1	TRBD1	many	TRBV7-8	TGTGCCAGCAGCAACCCACAGGGGGCGGGCACTGAAGCTTTCTTT	CASSNPQGAGTEAFF
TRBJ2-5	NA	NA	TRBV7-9	TGTGCCAGCAGCTTATCTTGGGACAACCAAGAGACCCAGTACTTC	CASSLSWDNQETQYF
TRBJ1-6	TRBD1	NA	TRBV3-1	TGTGCCAGCAGCCCCTACAGGGGGTCTTCACCCCTCCACTTT	CASSPYRGSSPLHF
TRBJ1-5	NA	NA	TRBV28	TGTGCCAGCCGCCCTTTGGGTGACAGCAATCAGCCCCAGCATTTT	CASRPLGDSNQPQHF
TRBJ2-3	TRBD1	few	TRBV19	TGTGCCAGTAGGTCCGCGGGACAGGGTCCGGGAAGGGATACGCAGTATTTT	CASRSAGQGPGRDTQYF
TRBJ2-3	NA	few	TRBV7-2	TGTGCCAGCAGCCGAAGGTCAGATACGCAGTATTTT	CASSRRSDTQYF
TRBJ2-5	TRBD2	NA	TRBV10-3	TGTGCCATCAGTTCTAGCGGGGGCCAAGAGACCCAGTACTTC	CAISSSGGQETQYF
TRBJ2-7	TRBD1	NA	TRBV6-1	TGTGCCAGCAGTTTTTTCTTACGGACAGGGGGCAACGAGCAGTACTTC	CASSFFLRTGGNEQYF
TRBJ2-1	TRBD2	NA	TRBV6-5	TGTGCCAGCAGTACCAGCCCCGGGACTAGCGCCAATGAGCAGTTCTTC	CASSTSPGTSANEQFF
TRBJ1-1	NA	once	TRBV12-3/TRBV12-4	TGTGCCAGCAGTTCTAGTCCAGTGAACACTGAAGCTTTCTTT	CASSSSPVNTEAFF
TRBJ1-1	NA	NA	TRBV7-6	TGTGCCAGCAGCTCAAGGGACCCTGAAGCTTTCTTT	CASSSRDPEAFF
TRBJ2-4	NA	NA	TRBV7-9	TGTGCCAGCAGCTTTGAAGCGGGCCCCAAAAACATTCAGTACTTC	CASSFEAGPKNIQYF
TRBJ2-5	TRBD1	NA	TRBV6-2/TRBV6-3	TGTGCCAGCAACATGGGACAGGGAGCGGGAGAGACCCAGTACTTC	CASNMGQGAGETQYF
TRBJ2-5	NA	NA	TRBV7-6	TGTGCCAGCAGCCGGGGCAGGGGATGGGAGACCCAGTACTTC	CASSRGRGWETQYF
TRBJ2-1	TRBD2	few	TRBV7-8	TGTGCCAGCGGACCGCGGGGGTACAATGAGCAGTTCTTC	CASGPRGYNEQFF
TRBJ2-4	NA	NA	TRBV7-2	TGTGCCAGCAGGCCCTCGTCCGACCTCGCCAAAAACATTCAGTACTTC	CASRPSSDLAKNIQYF